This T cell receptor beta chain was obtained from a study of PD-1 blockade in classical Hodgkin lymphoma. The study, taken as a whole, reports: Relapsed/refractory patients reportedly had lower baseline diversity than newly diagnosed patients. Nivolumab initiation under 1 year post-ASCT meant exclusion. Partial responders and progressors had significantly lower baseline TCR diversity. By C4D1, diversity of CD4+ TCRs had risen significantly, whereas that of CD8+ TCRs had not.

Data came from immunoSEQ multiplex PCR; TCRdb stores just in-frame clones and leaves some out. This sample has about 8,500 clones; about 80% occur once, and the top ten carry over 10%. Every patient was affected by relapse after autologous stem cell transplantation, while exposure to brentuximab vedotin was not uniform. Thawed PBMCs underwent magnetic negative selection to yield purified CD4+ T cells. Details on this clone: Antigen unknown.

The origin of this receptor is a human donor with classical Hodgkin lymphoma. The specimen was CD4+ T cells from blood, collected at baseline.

The CDR3 coding sequence is TGTGCCAGCCGGGACCGAGGAAGGGAGACCCAGTACTTC. This codes for CASRDRGRETQYF. V and J are TRBV19 and TRBJ2-5; D tentatively fits TRBD1 or TRBD2 (5 bases each). The CDR3 consists of 13 residues. Germline V CDR1 and CDR2: LNHDA, SQIVND (reference sequence). The V gene lost 9 bases and the J gene lost 5 bases, with 16 bases spanning the gap.